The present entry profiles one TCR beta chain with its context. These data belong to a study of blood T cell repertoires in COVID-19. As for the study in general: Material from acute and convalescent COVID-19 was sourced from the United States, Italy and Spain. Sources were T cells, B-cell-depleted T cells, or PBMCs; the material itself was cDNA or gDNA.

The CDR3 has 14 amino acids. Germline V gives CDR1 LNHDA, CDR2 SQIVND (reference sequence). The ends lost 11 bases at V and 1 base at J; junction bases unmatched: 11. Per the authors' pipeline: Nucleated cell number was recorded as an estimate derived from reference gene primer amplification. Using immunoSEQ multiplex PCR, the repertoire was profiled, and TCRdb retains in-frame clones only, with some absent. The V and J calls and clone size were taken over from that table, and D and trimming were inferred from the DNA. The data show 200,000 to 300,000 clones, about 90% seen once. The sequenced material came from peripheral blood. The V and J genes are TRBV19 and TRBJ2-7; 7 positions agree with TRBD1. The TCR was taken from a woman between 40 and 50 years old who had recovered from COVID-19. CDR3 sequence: CAGAHRDRSYEQYF. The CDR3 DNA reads TGTGCCGGAGCCCACCGGGACAGATCCTACGAGCAGTACTTC.